This TCR beta chain emerged from a study of control samples from healthy donors and cancer patients. The protocol was immunoSEQ multiplex PCR, while the TCRdb copy is restricted to in-frame clones and leaves out a portion. The sample comprises around 70,000 clones, 94% of which are singletons, and 2.8% rests with the top ten. Trimming cost V 7 bases and J 0 bases, with 13 bases left between them. Looked up from germline, CDR1 is SGHRS and CDR2 is YFSETQ. There are 15 residues in the CDR3. V and J are TRBV5-1 and TRBJ2-2; D is unclear. This sequence originates from a woman aged 25 to 39 in good health. The sample consisted of blood. Here the CDR3 DNA reads TGCGCCAGCGGCAACGGGCTAGCGAACACCGGGGAGCTGTTTTTT. It translates to CASGNGLANTGELFF.